These 7 T cell receptor beta chains were all obtained from the same sample, sequenced in a study of T cell clones after liver transplantation. Data came from immunoSEQ multiplex PCR; TCRdb stores just in-frame clones and leaves some out. The sample has roughly 97,000 clones; roughly four fifths are singletons. The sample in question was CD4+ T cells from blood, obtained before liver transplant. The receptors were sampled from a human donor who received a liver transplant.

For the CDR3, the DNA is TGTGCCAGCAGCTTAGACCCCGGGACAGGGGGTGACGAGCAGTACTTC. The encoded protein is CASSLDPGTGGDEQYF. The chain recombines TRBV7-9 with TRBJ2-7; TRBD1 aligns across 11 bases. This CDR3 region has 16 residues. The germline V gene encodes CDR1 SEHNR and CDR2 FQNEAQ (reference sequence). Trimming at V came to 1 base and at J to 5 bases, leaving 7 bases not matched to a gene.

This clone was observed a handful of times. The rearrangement links TRBV6-1 to TRBJ1-4; D uncertain. Trimming took off 6 bases at V and 5 bases at J, with 7 bases between the two ends. The CDR3 has 12 amino acids. CDR1 is MNHNS and CDR2 is SASEGT in the germline V gene. Here the CDR3 reads CASSAQNEKLFF. CDR3 coding DNA: TGTGCCAGCAGCGCCCAAAATGAAAAACTGTTTTTT.

The V call is TRBV11-2, the J call TRBJ1-2, with unresolved D. With 2 bases removed from V and 2 bases from J, the gap between germline ends came to 12 bases. The CDR3 is 15 amino acids. In germline, CDR1 is SGHAT, CDR2 FQNNGV. The CDR3: CASSLIEQWNYGYTF. For the CDR3, the DNA is TGTGCCAGCAGCTTAATAGAGCAGTGGAACTATGGCTACACCTTC.

V usage is TRBV7-3 and J usage is TRBJ2-3, with D perhaps matching TRBD1 (5 bases). V was cut by 2 bases and J by 4 bases, with 16 bases left in between. The CDR3 has 16 amino acids. The germline V gene has CDR1 SGHTA and CDR2 FQGTGA. As DNA, the CDR3 is TGTGCCAGCAGCTTAGGCACCAGGATAGGGGCAGATACGCAGTATTTT. It encodes CASSLGTRIGADTQYF.

This chain uses TRBV6-1 with TRBJ2-7, with 8 bases aligning to TRBD1. The trim removed 5 bases at V and 4 bases at J, leaving 7 bases unmatched. Looked up from germline, CDR1 is MNHNS and CDR2 is SASEGT. CDR3 length: 14 residues. The CDR3 sequence is CASSRDRTTYEQYF. Here the CDR3 DNA reads TGTGCCAGCAGTCGGGACAGGACTACATACGAGCAGTACTTC.

The CDR3 reads CASSPTTGVETQYF. In nucleotides, the CDR3 is TGCGCCAGCAGCCCTACGACAGGGGTCGAGACCCAGTACTTC. The chain uses TRBV5-1 and TRBJ2-5, with 8 positions matching TRBD1. The ends lost 4 bases at V and 5 bases at J; junction bases unmatched: 7. Germline V lookup: CDR1 SGHRS, CDR2 YFSETQ. The CDR3 sequence is 14 residues long. Drawing the rest from reference TRBV5-1 and TRBJ2-5, the complete variable domain is KAGVTQTPRYLIKTRGQQVTLSCSPISGHRSVSWYQQTPGQGLQFLFEYFSETQRNKGNFPGRFSGRQFSNSRSEMNVSTLELGDSALYLCASSPTTGVETQYFGPGTRLLVL.

The chain uses TRBV5-1 and TRBJ1-4, with 9 bases identical to TRBD1. The CDR3 is made up of 16 amino acids. Germline CDR1 and CDR2: SGHRS and YFSETQ. Germline trimming cut 2 bases from V and 12 bases from J; bases unmatched to any gene: 14. The CDR3 DNA reads as TGCGCCAGCAGCTTCGGACAGGGGACAATGAAGGAGGAACTGTTTTTT. It translates to CASSFGQGTMKEELFF.